Presented here are 19 T cell receptor beta chains from one specimen sequenced in a study of blood T cell repertoires in COVID-19. The assay was immunoSEQ multiplex PCR, and TCRdb's table has in-frame clones only and misses some. Altogether 95,000 to 110,000 clones are present, over 75% being singletons, with the ten largest covering under 6.5%. The specimen sequenced was peripheral blood. Receptor source: a human donor in a cohort sampled during active COVID-19.

The V and J genes are TRBV28 and TRBJ2-7; 8 nucleotides match TRBD1. CDR3 size: 14 residues. Germline assignment: CDR1 MDHEN and CDR2 SYDVKM. After removal of 2 bases from V and 5 bases from J, the junction contained 5 bases not matched to a gene. This CDR3 reads CASSLRTGRNEQYF. CDR3 nucleotides: TGTGCCAGCAGTTTACGGACAGGGAGGAACGAGCAGTACTTC.

V gene TRBV6-2 or TRBV6-3 combines with J gene TRBJ2-1; 8 positions match TRBD1. Germline V gene sequence: CDR1 MNHEY, CDR2 SVGEGT. The CDR3 is 16 amino acids. V was clipped by 4 bases and J by 4 bases; unmatched bases: 9. DNA for the CDR3: TGTGCCAGCAGTTCAGCCGGGACAGGTTCTTACAATGAGCAGTTCTTC. It translates to CASSSAGTGSYNEQFF.

The chain couples TRBV6-5 to TRBJ2-7; 7 bases line up with TRBD2. CDR3 size: 15 residues. From germline, CDR1 is MNHEY and CDR2 SVGAGI. V gave up 0 bases and J gave up 3 bases; unmatched junction bases: 5. CDR3 protein: CASSYSGGSGYEQYF. In DNA, the CDR3 is TGTGCCAGCAGTTACTCAGGCGGGAGTGGCTACGAGCAGTACTTC.

The J gene is TRBJ2-2, the V gene TRBV6-5; 7 positions agree with TRBD2. V shed 6 bases and J 5 bases; nucleotides not matched to a gene: 6. Per germline, CDR1 MNHEY and CDR2 SVGAGI. This CDR3 contains 14 residues. This CDR3 reads CASRWDYLTGELFF. In nucleotides, the CDR3 is TGTGCCAGCAGGTGGGACTACCTGACCGGGGAGCTGTTTTTT.

This sequence joins TRBV6-5 and TRBJ2-2; 8 bases match TRBD2. CDR3 length: 14 amino acids. The germline V gene encodes CDR1 MNHEY and CDR2 SVGAGI. The V and J ends lost 7 bases and 4 bases, in that order; junction bases with no gene match: 5. CDR3 residues: CASMRGTSTGELFF. In DNA, the CDR3 is TGTGCCAGCATGCGGGGGACTAGCACCGGGGAGCTGTTTTTT.

This sequence joins TRBV11-2 and TRBJ1-1, with 8 bases that match TRBD1. Looked up from germline, CDR1 is SGHAT and CDR2 is FQNNGV. Unmatched junction bases numbered 7, after V lost 3 bases and J lost 1 base. This CDR3 is 16 amino acids long. Here the CDR3 reads CASSLRGTGPNTEAFF. CDR3 nucleotide sequence: TGTGCCAGCAGCTTGCGAGGGACAGGCCCGAACACTGAAGCTTTCTTT.

The rearrangement uses TRBV9 and TRBJ1-1; TRBD1 matches 8 bases. J gave up 4 bases and V 3 bases, and 8 bases lay outside the gene matches. Germline V CDR1 and CDR2: SGDLS, YYNGEE. This CDR3 has 15 residues. The CDR3 spells CASSAGGAYGTEAFF. DNA for the CDR3: TGTGCCAGCAGCGCAGGGGGCGCATACGGCACTGAAGCTTTCTTT.

This chain connects TRBV2 to TRBJ1-6, with TRBD1 identical over 8 bases. Germline assignment: CDR1 SNHLY and CDR2 FYNNEI. This CDR3 contains 14 residues. The V and J ends lost 6 bases and 8 bases, in that order; junction bases with no gene match: 6. The CDR3 nucleotides are TGTGCCAGCAGAGTTGACAGGGGATATTCACCCCTCCACTTT. It specifies CASRVDRGYSPLHF.

The chain employs TRBV27 and TRBJ1-2; possibly TRBD1 for D (6 bases). This CDR3 is 13 amino acids long. V was shortened by 0 bases and J by 5 bases, with 7 bases between the two germline ends. CDR1 is MNHEY and CDR2 is SMNVEV in the germline V gene (reference sequence). The CDR3 protein is CASSLSGGYGYTF. In nucleotides, the CDR3 is TGTGCCAGCAGTTTATCAGGGGGATATGGCTACACCTTC.

The chain couples TRBV7-9 to TRBJ1-4, with 9 bases that match TRBD1. CDR1 and CDR2 from the germline V gene are SEHNR and FQNEAQ (reference sequence). This CDR3 spans 16 amino acids. J gave up 3 bases and V 5 bases, and 7 bases lay outside the gene matches. The DNA for the CDR3 is TGTGCCAGCAGCCCAACGGACAGGGGATCTAATGAAAAACTGTTTTTT. Its translation: CASSPTDRGSNEKLFF. Full variable domain (missing parts from reference TRBV7-9 and TRBJ1-4): DTGVSQNPRHKITKRGQNVTFRCDPISEHNRLYWYRQTLGQGPEFLTYFQNEAQLEKSRLLSDRFSAERPKGSFSTLEIQRTEQGDSAMYLCASSPTDRGSNEKLFFGSGTQLSVL.

This clone was picked up a small number of times. V and J are TRBV6-5 and TRBJ1-5; 8 bases line up with TRBD1. J gave up 3 bases and V 6 bases, and 7 bases lay outside the gene matches. CDR3 length: 15 amino acids. Germline CDR1 MNHEY, CDR2 SVGAGI. CDR3 DNA sequence: TGTGCCAGCAGGCCAAGGACAGGGCTCAATCAGCCCCAGCATTTT. Translated: CASRPRTGLNQPQHF.

The chain joins TRBV4-2 to TRBJ2-1; TRBD1 aligns across 7 bases. CDR1 and CDR2 (germline): LGHNA, YNFKEQ. The CDR3 is 15 amino acids. J was trimmed by 2 bases and V by 0 bases; bases with no gene match: 1. The CDR3 bases are TGTGCCAGCAGCCAAGAGGGGACAGCCTACAATGAGCAGTTCTTC. Residues: CASSQEGTAYNEQFF.

This chain links TRBV25-1 with TRBJ2-2; D unclear. CDR3 size: 14 residues. Germline-derived CDR1 and CDR2 are MGHDK and SYGVNS. The V end was cut by 7 bases, the J end by 1 base, with 10 bases between. In DNA, the CDR3 is TGTGCCAGCAAGGCTAGAAGGAACACCGGGGAGCTGTTTTTT. Its translation is CASKARRNTGELFF.

The chain carries TRBV6-5 and TRBJ1-1; 8 bases map to TRBD1. With V trimmed by 6 bases and J by 1 base, 7 bases remained unmatched. Per germline, CDR1 MNHEY and CDR2 SVGAGI. The CDR3 sequence is 15 residues long. CDR3 region: CASRDHGQGNTEAFF. CDR3 DNA sequence: TGTGCCAGCAGGGATCACGGACAGGGGAACACTGAAGCTTTCTTT.

V and J are TRBV7-2 and TRBJ2-7; 8 nucleotides match TRBD2. CDR1 and CDR2 (germline): SGHTA, FQGNSA. The CDR3 consists of 14 residues. Unmatched junction bases numbered 9, after V lost 5 bases and J lost 6 bases. The CDR3 loop is CASSHRLASSEQYF. The CDR3 DNA reads as TGTGCCAGCAGCCATAGACTAGCGTCGTCCGAGCAGTACTTC.

The rearrangement uses TRBV7-2 and TRBJ1-2; 9 bases fit TRBD1. This CDR3 has 14 amino acids. The V gene end was trimmed by 4 bases and the J gene end by 5 bases; junction bases not matched to a gene: 5. Germline CDR1 and CDR2: SGHTA and FQGNSA. CDR3 protein: CASSSPGQGYGYTF. CDR3 DNA sequence: TGTGCCAGCAGCTCTCCGGGACAGGGATATGGCTACACCTTC.

This clone was picked up one time. V gene TRBV6-2 or TRBV6-3 combines with J gene TRBJ2-7, with 10 bases aligning to TRBD1. Germline assignment: CDR1 MNHEY and CDR2 SVGEGT. Trimming at V came to 4 bases and at J to 0 bases, leaving 3 bases not matched to a gene. The CDR3 consists of 15 residues. CDR3 residues: CASSSGTGVSYEQYF. CDR3 DNA sequence: TGTGCCAGCAGTTCGGGGACAGGGGTCTCCTACGAGCAGTACTTC.

The chain couples TRBV7-9 to TRBJ1-5; the D gene is possibly TRBD1 (5 bases). CDR1 and CDR2 from the germline V gene are SEHNR and FQNEAQ (reference sequence). The CDR3 extends over 16 amino acids. Trimming left V 5 bases short and J 9 bases short, with 23 bases between. The CDR3 DNA is TGTGCCAGCAGCATGGCAGGCGGGACGGGCGCCGGGCCCCAGCATTTT. This translates into CASSMAGGTGAGPQHF. Looking up the rest from reference TRBV7-9 and TRBJ1-5 gives the full variable domain: DTGVSQNPRHKITKRGQNVTFRCDPISEHNRLYWYRQTLGQGPEFLTYFQNEAQLEKSRLLSDRFSAERPKGSFSTLEIQRTEQGDSAMYLCASSMAGGTGAGPQHFGDGTRLSIL.

This clone has more than one count but fewer than ten. The chain links TRBV4-2 to TRBJ1-5, with D possibly TRBD1 on 6 matching bases. Germline CDR1 LGHNA, CDR2 YNFKEQ. This CDR3 contains 16 residues. The ends were cut back, 1 base at V and 0 bases at J, with 10 bases in the middle. The CDR3 nucleotides are TGTGCCAGCAGCCAAGTGACAGGCGATAGCAATCAGCCCCAGCATTTT. Encoded protein: CASSQVTGDSNQPQHF.